This TCR beta chain was profiled in a study of shared clonotypes between healthy human individuals. Study-wide background: Plates per donor: three CD4 naive, three CD4 memory, two CD8 naive, one CD8 memory.

The assay was run at deep level. TCRdb's copy holds only in-frame clones and misses some; the assay was immunoSEQ multiplex PCR. The table shows roughly 1.4 million clones, with 98% to 99% occurring only once. Study-wide points: It was the non-shared clonotypes that had lower generation probabilities than clonotypes shared by all four donors.

Remarks on this clone: What it binds is not known.

The clonotype was recovered from a man aged 30 to 45 in good health. Source material: naive CD4+ T cells sorted from blood. Documented subset: CD45RA+ positively selected.

The CDR3 nucleotides read TGTGCCAGCAAGTCCCTGGGCAGGGGTTACGAGCAGTACTTC. It codes for CASKSLGRGYEQYF. The chain recombines TRBV2 with TRBJ2-7; weak D call: TRBD1 (6 bases). The CDR3 length is 14 residues. V shed 7 bases and J shed 4 bases, with 17 bases lying between them. CDR1 and CDR2 (germline): SNHLY, FYNNEI.